Below are 29 T cell receptor beta chains sequenced from a single sample in a study of blood T cell repertoires in COVID-19. Sequencing used immunoSEQ multiplex PCR; TCRdb keeps in-frame clones, though not all of them. The sample carries 65,000 to 90,000 clones, around 86% recorded once. Sequencing used peripheral blood. All receptors come from a woman between 18 and 29 years old with acute or convalescent COVID-19.

The gene calls are TRBV30 and TRBJ2-7, with TRBD1 matching 8 bases. This CDR3 is 12 amino acids long. V trimming: 3 bases; J trimming: 6 bases; junction bases outside the gene matches: 4. CDR1 and CDR2 from the germline V gene are GTSNPN and SVGIG (reference sequence). The CDR3 is CAWRTGVSEQYF. DNA for the CDR3: TGTGCCTGGAGGACAGGGGTTTCCGAGCAGTACTTC.

V gene TRBV5-1 combines with J gene TRBJ2-5; 13 bases match TRBD2. J was trimmed by 4 bases and V by 4 bases; bases with no gene match: 10. The germline gives CDR1 SGHRS, CDR2 YFSETQ. This CDR3 spans 17 amino acids. This CDR3 is CASSLGLAGTMGETQYF. The CDR3 nucleotides read TGCGCCAGCAGCCTGGGACTAGCGGGGACAATGGGAGAGACCCAGTACTTC.

The rearrangement joins TRBV7-9 to TRBJ1-2; TRBD1 matches 9 bases. The V gene's germline CDR1 is SEHNR and CDR2 FQNEAQ (reference sequence). This CDR3 is built from 14 residues. The V and J ends lost 4 bases and 2 bases, in that order; junction bases with no gene match: 2. The CDR3 DNA sequence: TGTGCCAGCAGCTCTGGACAGGGGAACTATGGCTACACCTTC. Its translation is CASSSGQGNYGYTF.

V usage is TRBV5-1 and J usage is TRBJ1-2, with TRBD1 as a possible D gene (5 bases). Germline lookup yields CDR1 SGHRS and CDR2 YFSETQ. This CDR3 has 15 amino acids. The ends were cut back, 1 base at V and 4 bases at J, with 14 bases in the middle. CDR3 bases: TGCGCCAGCAGCTTGAATGCCAGGGAGGCCTATGGCTACACCTTC. It is translated as CASSLNAREAYGYTF.

The CDR3 here is CASSQDSSPAQTQYF. In DNA, the CDR3 is TGTGCCAGCAGCCAAGATTCGTCCCCAGCGCAGACCCAGTACTTC. The rearrangement joins TRBV3-1 (or the pseudogene TRBV3-2) to TRBJ2-5; no clear D gene. The CDR3 loop spans 15 amino acids. V lost 0 bases and J lost 6, with 14 bases in between. CDR1 and CDR2 from the germline V gene are LGHDT and YNNKEL (reference sequence).

This clone showed up just once. This chain connects TRBV28 to TRBJ2-1, with 11 positions matching TRBD2. V gave up 4 bases and J gave up 8 bases; unmatched junction bases: 13. Per the germline V gene, CDR1 is MDHEN and CDR2 is SYDVKM. The CDR3 extends over 17 amino acids. The CDR3 reads CASSSPHGSGRDYEQFF. The DNA for the CDR3 is TGTGCCAGCAGTTCCCCCCACGGTAGCGGGAGGGACTATGAGCAGTTCTTC. Full variable domain (missing parts from reference TRBV28 and TRBJ2-1): DVKVTQSSRYLVKRTGEKVFLECVQDMDHENMFWYRQDPGLGLRLIYFSYDVKMKEKGDIPEGYSVSREKKERFSLILESASTNQTSMYLCASSSPHGSGRDYEQFFGPGTRLTVL.

This chain joins TRBV27 and TRBJ2-7; tentatively, D is TRBD1 (6 bases). The V gene lost 8 bases and the J gene lost 2 bases, with 13 bases spanning the gap. CDR1 and CDR2 from the germline V gene are MNHEY and SMNVEV (reference sequence). The CDR3 is 13 amino acids. CDR3 residues: CASCRDITYEQYF. CDR3 sequence (DNA): TGTGCCAGCTGCCGGGACATCACCTACGAGCAGTACTTC.

The V call is TRBV5-8, the J call TRBJ2-1, with 11 bases identical to TRBD2. The V segment lost 0 bases and the J segment 5 bases; nucleotides outside the gene matches: 4. CDR3 length: 16 amino acids. Per the germline V gene, CDR1 is SGHTS and CDR2 is YDEGEE. DNA for the CDR3: TGTGCCAGCAGCTTGGAGGGACTAGCGGCTAACAATGAGCAGTTCTTC. Amino acids: CASSLEGLAANNEQFF. Looking up the rest from reference TRBV5-8 and TRBJ2-1 gives the full variable domain: EAGVTQSPTHLIKTRGQQATLRCSPISGHTSVYWYQQALGLGLQFLLWYDEGEERNRGNFPPRFSGRQFPNYSSELNVNALELEDSALYLCASSLEGLAANNEQFFGPGTRLTVL.

V is TRBV10-3 and J is TRBJ2-2; 11 bases agree with TRBD2. The germline CDR1 and CDR2 sequences are ENHRY and SYGVKD. This CDR3 is 16 amino acids long. Trimming took 0 bases from V and 5 from J; bases not matched to a gene: 2. In DNA, the CDR3 is TGTGCCATCAGTGAGTCGCTAGCGGGAGGTACCGGGGAGCTGTTTTTT. This encodes CAISESLAGGTGELFF.

The rearrangement links TRBV10-2 to TRBJ1-6; 9 bases are a match to TRBD1. V trimming: 2 bases; J trimming: 10 bases; junction bases outside the gene matches: 3. This CDR3 is built from 14 residues. Germline CDR1 WSHSY, CDR2 SAAADI. The CDR3 region is CASSEQGQGSPLHF. CDR3 DNA: TGCGCCAGCAGTGAGCAGGGACAGGGCTCACCCCTCCACTTT.

This clone was seen only a few times. The chain joins TRBV6-5 to TRBJ1-1; D unclear. Germline V gene data show CDR1 as MNHEY and CDR2 as SVGAGI. This CDR3 comprises 14 residues. Trimming took off 6 bases at V and 5 bases at J, with 16 bases between the two ends. The CDR3 region is CASRSKGSGTEAFF. The DNA for the CDR3 is TGTGCCAGCAGATCAAAAGGGTCGGGGACTGAAGCTTTCTTT.

This clone was seen a single time. The J gene is TRBJ1-1, the V gene TRBV3-1 (or the pseudogene TRBV3-2); D not certain. Trimming shortened V by 7 bases and J by 10 bases, and 22 bases separated the two germline ends. The germline V gene has CDR1 LGHDT and CDR2 YNNKEL (reference sequence). The CDR3 is 14 residues long. The CDR3 protein is CASTTNNRGPPAFF. The CDR3 DNA sequence: TGTGCCAGCACCACAAACAACCGAGGGCCCCCAGCTTTCTTT.

The V gene is TRBV6-5, the J gene TRBJ2-2; D unclear. CDR3 size: 15 residues. CDR1 and CDR2 from the germline V gene are MNHEY and SVGAGI. Trimming stripped 2 bases from V and 4 bases from J, with 11 bases between. CDR3 in amino acids: CASSYAQKPTGELFF. The CDR3 nucleotides read TGTGCCAGCAGTTACGCCCAGAAACCCACCGGGGAGCTGTTTTTT.

The V gene is TRBV11-2, the J gene TRBJ1-2, with no clear D. Germline V gene lookup returns CDR1 SGHAT and CDR2 FQNNGV. The CDR3 has 12 residues. The V end lost 5 bases, the J end lost 7 bases, and 11 bases lay between the germline ends. The DNA of the CDR3 is TGTGCCAGCAGCCGTGAGGGAGGTGGCTACACCTTC. Protein sequence: CASSREGGGYTF. Variable domain in full (rest from reference TRBV11-2 and TRBJ1-2): EAGVAQSPRYKIIEKRQSVAFWCNPISGHATLYWYQQILGQGPKLLIQFQNNGVVDDSQLPKDRFSAERLKGVDSTLKIQPAKLEDSAVYLCASSREGGGYTFGSGTRLTVV.

CDR3 residues: CASSSRDREHHHNSNQPQHF. The CDR3 region has the DNA TGTGCCAGCAGCTCTAGGGACAGGGAACACCACCACAATAGCAATCAGCCCCAGCATTTT. The chain joins TRBV21-1 to TRBJ1-5; the table's TRBD1 call for D was not verified on the DNA. TRBV21-1 has pseudogene status. This CDR3 comprises 20 residues.

The chain couples TRBV4-1 to TRBJ1-2; TRBD1 matches 7 bases. Looked up from germline, CDR1 is MGHRA and CDR2 is YSYEKL. This CDR3 comprises 15 residues. V was pared by 4 bases and J by 8 bases, with 13 bases of the junction left unmatched. The CDR3 nucleotides are TGCGCCAGCAGCCCAGGACAGGCCTTGTTCACGGGCTACACCTTC. Translating it yields CASSPGQALFTGYTF.

The V gene is TRBV7-2, the J gene TRBJ1-1, with D possibly TRBD1 on 5 matching bases. CDR1 SGHTA and CDR2 FQGNSA come from the germline V gene. The CDR3 extends over 16 amino acids. The V end lost 5 bases, the J end lost 6 bases, and 22 bases lay between the germline ends. The CDR3 is CASSPGLDRGGAEAFF. The CDR3 DNA reads as TGTGCCAGCAGCCCAGGGCTGGACCGGGGAGGAGCTGAAGCTTTCTTT.

This clone came up once. The rearrangement uses TRBV9 and TRBJ1-2, with D possibly being TRBD1 (6 bases). This CDR3 region has 15 residues. The germline V gene has CDR1 SGDLS and CDR2 YYNGEE. The ends were cut back, 2 bases at V and 1 base at J, with 12 bases in the middle. Here the CDR3 DNA reads TGTGCCAGCAGCGTCTCCGGACAGAGTAACTATGGCTACACCTTC. Its protein is CASSVSGQSNYGYTF.

V usage is TRBV4-3 and J usage is TRBJ2-2, with 13 bases fitting TRBD2. The CDR3 runs to 17 residues. The ends lost 6 bases at V and 3 bases at J; junction bases unmatched: 7. From germline, CDR1 is LGHNA and CDR2 YSLEER. The CDR3 sequence: CASSPGTSGIHTGELFF. As DNA, the CDR3 is TGCGCCAGCAGTCCCGGGACTAGCGGGATTCACACCGGGGAGCTGTTTTTT.

This sequence joins TRBV7-9 and TRBJ1-3; TRBD1 matches at 7 bases. This CDR3 region has 16 residues. V was clipped by 7 bases and J by 1 base; unmatched bases: 10. CDR1 and CDR2 (germline): SEHNR, FQNEAQ (reference sequence). DNA of the CDR3: TGTGCCAGCATCGCGCAGACAGGGAGGTCTGGAAACACCATATATTTT. Residues: CASIAQTGRSGNTIYF. Filled out from reference TRBV7-9 and TRBJ1-3, the complete variable domain reads DTGVSQNPRHKITKRGQNVTFRCDPISEHNRLYWYRQTLGQGPEFLTYFQNEAQLEKSRLLSDRFSAERPKGSFSTLEIQRTEQGDSAMYLCASIAQTGRSGNTIYFGEGSWLTVV.

V gene TRBV4-1 combines with J gene TRBJ1-4; D gene ambiguous. The CDR3 runs 16 residues. Germline loops: CDR1 MGHRA, CDR2 YSYEKL. The germline V and J ends were trimmed by 4 bases and 5 bases, with 17 bases remaining between them. CDR3 in amino acids: CASSRPNEVENEKLFF. The CDR3 nucleotides are TGCGCCAGCAGCCGCCCGAACGAGGTGGAAAATGAAAAACTGTTTTTT.

The gene calls are TRBV25-1 and TRBJ2-5, with 11 bases matching TRBD2. Germline CDR1 is MGHDK and CDR2 is SYGVNS. J lost 5 bases, V lost 4 bases, and 9 bases had no gene match. CDR3 length equals 16 residues. DNA of the CDR3: TGTGCCAGCAGTGGTCTAGCGGGGGGTTTTTCGGAGACCCAGTACTTC. Its translation is CASSGLAGGFSETQYF.

The rearrangement joins TRBV29-1 to TRBJ2-1; 7 bases match TRBD2. Looked up from germline, CDR1 is SQVTM and CDR2 is ANQGSEA. With 8 bases clipped from V and 8 bases from J, the junction kept 15 bases outside the gene matches. The CDR3 is 14 residues long. Here the CDR3 reads CSSAGSGEGDEQFF. The CDR3 DNA follows: TGCAGCTCCGCGGGGAGCGGGGAGGGCGATGAGCAGTTCTTC.

The V call is TRBV28, the J call TRBJ2-1; TRBD2 agrees at 7 bases. J was trimmed by 7 bases and V by 6 bases; bases with no gene match: 15. In germline, CDR1 is MDHEN, CDR2 SYDVKM. This CDR3 region has 16 residues. Written as DNA, the CDR3 is TGTGCCAGCAGCCCCGTCGGGGCGGGAGATCCGAATGAGCAGTTCTTC. This encodes CASSPVGAGDPNEQFF.

This clone came up once. This sequence joins TRBV28 and TRBJ2-7; TRBD1 might be the D (6 bases). Germline loops: CDR1 MDHEN, CDR2 SYDVKM. V was trimmed by 3 bases and J by 1 base, leaving 10 bases between them. The CDR3 contains 14 residues. The CDR3 spells CASSLQGLSYEQYF. CDR3 nucleotides: TGTGCCAGCAGTTTGCAGGGGCTTTCCTACGAGCAGTACTTC.

In nucleotides, the CDR3 is TGTGCCAGCAGCCTGACAGGGGACCATCAGCCCCAGCATTTT. Translation gives CASSLTGDHQPQHF. The chain joins TRBV7-8 to TRBJ1-5; 8 nucleotides line up with TRBD1. Germline CDR1 and CDR2: SGHVS and FQNEAQ. With 5 bases clipped from V and 5 bases from J, the junction kept 5 bases outside the gene matches. This CDR3 comprises 14 residues. Using reference TRBV7-8 and TRBJ1-5 for the parts outside the CDR3, the full variable domain is GAGVSQSPRYKVAKRGQDVALRCDPISGHVSLFWYQQALGQGPEFLTYFQNEAQLDKSGLPSDRFFAERPEGSVSTLKIQRTQQEDSAVYLCASSLTGDHQPQHFGDGTRLSIL.

A few counts support this clone. J is TRBJ1-5 and V is TRBV2, with unresolved D. The germline gives CDR1 SNHLY, CDR2 FYNNEI. V was trimmed by 6 bases and J by 1 base, leaving 13 bases between them. CDR3 size: 15 residues. The CDR3 DNA is TGTGCCAGCAGAGCCGGGAACCCGAGCAATCAGCCCCAGCATTTT. This codes for CASRAGNPSNQPQHF.

The sample holds one count of this clone. J is TRBJ2-7 and V is TRBV27, with a possible D match to TRBD2 (5 bases). This CDR3 is 13 amino acids long. Trimming took 6 bases from V and 3 from J, leaving 12 bases between them. Germline assignment: CDR1 MNHEY and CDR2 SMNVEV (reference sequence). The CDR3 here is CASSEGEIYEQYF. The CDR3 DNA sequence: TGTGCCAGCAGCGAGGGAGAGATCTACGAGCAGTACTTC.

The J gene is TRBJ2-1, the V gene TRBV5-8, with D possibly TRBD1 on 5 matching bases. The CDR3 has 15 residues. CDR1 and CDR2 from the germline V gene are SGHTS and YDEGEE. The V end lost 0 bases, the J end lost 4 bases, and 11 bases lay between the germline ends. CDR3 residues: CASSLAGIGYNEQFF. CDR3 nucleotides: TGTGCCAGCAGCTTGGCAGGGATTGGATACAATGAGCAGTTCTTC.